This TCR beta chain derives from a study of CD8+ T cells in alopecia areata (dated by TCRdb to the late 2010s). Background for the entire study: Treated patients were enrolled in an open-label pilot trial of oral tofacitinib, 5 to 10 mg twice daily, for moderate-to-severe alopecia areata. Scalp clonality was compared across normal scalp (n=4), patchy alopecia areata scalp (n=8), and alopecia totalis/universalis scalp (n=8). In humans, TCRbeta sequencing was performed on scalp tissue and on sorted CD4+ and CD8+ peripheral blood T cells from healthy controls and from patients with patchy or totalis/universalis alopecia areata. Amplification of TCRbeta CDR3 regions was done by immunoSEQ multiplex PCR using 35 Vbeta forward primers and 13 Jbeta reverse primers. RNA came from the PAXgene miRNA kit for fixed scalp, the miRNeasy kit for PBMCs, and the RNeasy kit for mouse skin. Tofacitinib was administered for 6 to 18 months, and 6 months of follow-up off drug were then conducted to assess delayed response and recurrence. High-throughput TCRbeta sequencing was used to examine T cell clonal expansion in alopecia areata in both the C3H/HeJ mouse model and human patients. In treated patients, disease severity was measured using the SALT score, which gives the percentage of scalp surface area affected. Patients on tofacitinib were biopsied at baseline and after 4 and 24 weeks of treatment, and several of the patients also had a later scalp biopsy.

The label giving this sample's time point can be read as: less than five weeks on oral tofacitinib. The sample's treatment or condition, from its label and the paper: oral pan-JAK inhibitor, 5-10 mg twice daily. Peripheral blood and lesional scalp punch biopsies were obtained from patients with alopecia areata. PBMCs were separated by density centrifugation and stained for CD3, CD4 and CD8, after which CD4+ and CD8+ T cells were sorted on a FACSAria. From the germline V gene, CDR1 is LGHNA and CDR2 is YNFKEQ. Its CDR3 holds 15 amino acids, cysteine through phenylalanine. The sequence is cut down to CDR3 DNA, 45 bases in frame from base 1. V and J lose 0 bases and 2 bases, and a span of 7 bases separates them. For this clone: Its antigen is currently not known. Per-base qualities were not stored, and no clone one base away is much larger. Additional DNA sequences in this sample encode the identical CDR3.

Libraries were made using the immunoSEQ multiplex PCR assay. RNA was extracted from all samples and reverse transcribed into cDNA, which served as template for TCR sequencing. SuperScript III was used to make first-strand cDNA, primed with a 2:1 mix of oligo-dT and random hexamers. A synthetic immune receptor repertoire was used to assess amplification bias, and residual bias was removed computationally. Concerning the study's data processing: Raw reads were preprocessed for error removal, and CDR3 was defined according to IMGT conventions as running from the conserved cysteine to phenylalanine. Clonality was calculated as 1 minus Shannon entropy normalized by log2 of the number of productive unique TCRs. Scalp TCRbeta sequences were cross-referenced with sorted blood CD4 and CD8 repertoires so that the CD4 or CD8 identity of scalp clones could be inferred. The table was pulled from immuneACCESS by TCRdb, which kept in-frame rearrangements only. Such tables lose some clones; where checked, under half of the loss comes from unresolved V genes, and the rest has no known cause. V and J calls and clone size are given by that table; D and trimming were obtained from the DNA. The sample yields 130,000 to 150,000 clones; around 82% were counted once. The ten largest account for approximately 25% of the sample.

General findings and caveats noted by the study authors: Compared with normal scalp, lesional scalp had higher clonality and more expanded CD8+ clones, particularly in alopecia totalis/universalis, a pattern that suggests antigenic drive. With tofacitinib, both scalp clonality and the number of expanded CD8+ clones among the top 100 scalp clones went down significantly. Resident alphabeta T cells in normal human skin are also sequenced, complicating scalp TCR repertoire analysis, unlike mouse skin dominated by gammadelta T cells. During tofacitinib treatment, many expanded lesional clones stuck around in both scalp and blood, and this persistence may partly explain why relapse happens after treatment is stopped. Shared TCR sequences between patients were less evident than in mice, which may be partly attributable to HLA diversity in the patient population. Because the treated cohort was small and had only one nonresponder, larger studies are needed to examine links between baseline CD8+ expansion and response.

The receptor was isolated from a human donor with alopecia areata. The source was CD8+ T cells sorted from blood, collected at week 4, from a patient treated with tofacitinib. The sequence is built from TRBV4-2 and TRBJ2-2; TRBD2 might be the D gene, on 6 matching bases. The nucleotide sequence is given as TGTGCCAGCAGCCAAGAGGGGGGTAACACCGGGGAGCTGTTTTTT. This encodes CASSQEGGNTGELFF.